This T cell receptor (beta chain) was obtained from a study of T cell responses to AZD1222 COVID-19 vaccine. Study-wide points: Regions 160-218 and 743-854 held dominance among vaccine-associated CD4 TCRs, which spanned spike. Close to half of all spike-specific TCRs reportedly target regions of the variants that are unmutated. Spike-specific TCR breadth and depth grew following two AZD1222 doses.

Germline V gene sequence: CDR1 SGDLS, CDR2 YYNGEE. V was shortened by 3 bases and J by 4 bases, with 11 bases between the two germline ends. The CDR3 spans 14 residues. A note on this clone: What it recognizes is unknown.

Measured with immunoSEQ multiplex PCR; TCRdb has only the in-frame clones, and not every one. The top ten hold around 2% of the sample, which has about 100,000 clones, 88% seen once. The rearrangement uses TRBV9 and TRBJ2-1; TRBD1 is a possible D gene (5 bases). The sequence derives from an adult in good health. The sample consisted of peripheral blood, taken on day 0 of AZD1222 vaccination. As DNA, the CDR3 is TGTGCCAGCAGCGCCGGACACCTTTACAATGAGCAGTTCTTC. This translates into CASSAGHLYNEQFF.